The entry that follows covers one TCR beta chain sequence. This clonotype was seen only a few times. It lacks a known antigen. No base-level quality is on record; no much larger clone is a single base apart. The record originates from a study of CD8 T cells in ankylosing spondylitis (dated 2017 in TCRdb). Regarding the research as a whole: The study profiled T cell receptor beta repertoires in healthy donors and ankylosing spondylitis patients to find disease-linked TCR variants. Samples of peripheral blood were taken, and for ankylosing spondylitis patients, synovial fluid was collected as well. The whole study cohort included 95 to 130 healthy donors and 20 to 30 ankylosing spondylitis patients.

What the work shows at the level of the full study, not this receptor alone: The disease-linked clones showed a CD8+ phenotype and occurred at relatively low frequencies in peripheral blood. Blood from ankylosing spondylitis patients appeared to be characterized by a TCR beta motif composed of about eight highly homologous amino acid variants. The disease-linked clones were reported as significantly enriched in matched synovial fluid samples from ankylosing spondylitis patients. Some motif variants had previously been reported in the synovial fluid and blood of reactive arthritis patients, which suggests shared mechanisms of disease initiation.

TCRdb records Illumina HiSeq 2500 as the sequencer. TCR beta libraries were prepared by quantitative 5'-RACE with molecular barcodes. As for how the authors treated the data: To identify disease-linked TCR variants, a new computational method was used, one built on a probabilistic model of VDJ rearrangement. Using fastp at Q25 and MiXCR, TCRdb reprocessed the public reads and kept productive beta chains. Identical CDR3 proteins give one entry, which carries the most common genes and DNA. These V and J calls originate from TCRdb's pipeline instead of the authors' own analysis. Across this sample there are 84,000 or so distinct CDR3 sequences, with approximately 30% seen only once. The ten largest clones add up to around 60% of the sample. V gives up 2 bases and J gives up 8 bases, and the segment between their germline ends measures 12 bases. CDR1 and CDR2 were assigned from the germline V gene as SGHVS and FNYEAQ. The CDR3 sequence holds 14 residues, the cysteine and phenylalanine included. Of the read, only the CDR3 DNA is kept; its 42 bases are in frame from base 1.

Sequenced input: blood, either unsorted or a sorted T cell fraction (not recorded which). This sequence originates from a male donor with ankylosing spondylitis or in good health (not recorded which). Here the chain combines TRBV7-6 and TRBJ1-4; a weak D assignment points to TRBD1 (5 bases agree). The nucleotides read TGTGCCAGCAGCTTACTAGGGGACGAGGAAAAACTGTTTTTT. Its coded protein is CASSLLGDEEKLFF.